These 4 T cell receptor beta chains were sequenced from one sample in a study of neoadjuvant anti-PD-1 for oral cavity cancer. TCRdb's table, derived via immunoSEQ multiplex PCR, lists solely in-frame clones and lacks some. This sample carries around 62,000 clones, approximately 79% of them seen once, and the ten largest clones take 2.5% to 3%. Here the sequenced sample was PBMCs, taken before nivolumab (anti-PD-1) treatment. These receptors were collected from a person between 40 and 85 years old with oral cavity squamous cell carcinoma.

CDR3 in DNA: TGTGCCAGCAGTGAAGCGGGGACAGGGAAAGGCTACACCTTC. This codes for CASSEAGTGKGYTF. The J gene is TRBJ1-2, the V gene TRBV6-1; 9 bases are a match to TRBD1. This CDR3 contains 14 residues. Germline lookup yields CDR1 MNHNS and CDR2 SASEGT. After removal of 0 bases from V and 8 bases from J, the junction contained 4 bases not matched to a gene.

The genes are TRBV18 and TRBJ1-4; no reliable D call. In germline, CDR1 is KGHSH, CDR2 LQKENI. V gave up 3 bases and J gave up 4 bases, with 3 bases separating them. CDR3 size: 12 residues. CDR3 region: CASSPHNEKLFF. The CDR3 region has the DNA TGTGCCAGCTCACCTCATAATGAAAAACTGTTTTTT. Variable domain in full (rest from reference TRBV18 and TRBJ1-4): NAGVMQNPRHLVRRRGQEARLRCSPMKGHSHVYWYRQLPEEGLKFMVYLQKENIIDESGMPKERFSAEFPKEGPSILRIQQVVRGDSAAYFCASSPHNEKLFFGSGTQLSVL.

The chain joins TRBV9 to TRBJ2-6; D may be TRBD2 (6 bases). Germline lookup yields CDR1 SGDLS and CDR2 YYNGEE. This CDR3 contains 15 residues. Trimming left V 3 bases short and J 0 bases short, with 7 bases between. Written as DNA, the CDR3 is TGTGCCAGCAGCGCCGGGGGCTCTGGGGCCAACGTCCTGACTTTC. Translated, it gives CASSAGGSGANVLTF.

The rearrangement links TRBV12-5 to TRBJ2-1; unclear D gene. V was pared by 8 bases and J by 6 bases, with 2 bases between. Germline assignment: CDR1 LGHNT and CDR2 FRNRAP. CDR3 length: 9 amino acids. The CDR3: CASSNEQFF. CDR3 nucleotides: TGTGCTAGTAGCAATGAGCAGTTCTTC.